The present TCR beta chain was sequenced within a study of blood T cell repertoires in COVID-19. Study-level background: The United States, Italy and Spain were the sources of the acute and convalescent COVID-19 samples. PBMCs, B-cell-depleted T cells, or T cells provided the cDNA or gDNA that made up the material.

Germline V lookup: CDR1 LGHDT, CDR2 YNNKEL (reference sequence). Trimming stripped 0 bases from V and 6 bases from J, with 16 bases between. This CDR3 comprises 16 residues. Per the authors' pipeline: Scientists estimated how many nucleated cells there were by amplifying reference gene primers. Clones were read by immunoSEQ multiplex PCR, and TCRdb kept only the in-frame ones, dropping some. V and J calls and clone size are copied from that table; D and trimming were computed from the DNA. Seen here are 190,000 or so clones, around 78% observed once, and the top ten hold about 3%. The chain is built from TRBV3-1 (or the pseudogene TRBV3-2) and TRBJ2-3; D may be TRBD1 (5 bases). The sequence was collected from an elderly woman with active or convalescent COVID-19. Sequencing used peripheral blood. This CDR3 reads CASSQDFSQGDDTQYF. The CDR3 nucleotides are TGTGCCAGCAGCCAAGATTTTTCTCAGGGCGACGATACGCAGTATTTT.